Presented here are 32 T cell receptor beta chains from one specimen sequenced in a study of blood T cell repertoires in COVID-19. TCRdb's copy holds only in-frame clones and misses some; the assay was immunoSEQ multiplex PCR. The sample lists more than 150,000 clones, around nine tenths seen once, with less than 3% in the top ten. Material: peripheral blood. The receptor set was obtained from a man aged 40-49 years with active or convalescent COVID-19.

The chain recombines TRBV4-1 with TRBJ2-3; no clear D. The V gene lost 0 bases and the J gene lost 2 bases, with 9 bases spanning the gap. CDR1 is MGHRA, CDR2 YSYEKL, per germline. The CDR3 length is 15 residues. The CDR3 DNA reads TGCGCCAGCAGCCAAGAGGGCACGTACACAGATACGCAGTATTTT. Its protein is CASSQEGTYTDTQYF.

V and J are TRBV4-3 and TRBJ1-1; tentatively, D is TRBD1 (5 bases). V shed 0 bases and J shed 6 bases, with 11 bases lying between them. The CDR3 consists of 14 residues. CDR1 and CDR2 from the germline V gene are LGHNA and YSLEER. The CDR3 nucleotides read TGCGCCAGCAGCCAAGATCCCGGGGGTCCTGAAGCTTTCTTT. Encoded protein: CASSQDPGGPEAFF.

On this clone itself: A junction end diverges from the germline sequence, so it may reflect a read error. The V call is TRBV15, the J call TRBJ2-1, with D maybe TRBD2 (5 bases). The CDR3 totals 13 residues. Germline CDR1 and CDR2: LNHNV and YYDKDF (reference sequence). The CDR3 bases are TGTGCCAGCAAGACGGACTCCTCCAATGAGCAGTTCTTC. Translating gives CASKTDSSNEQFF.

The V call is TRBV28, the J call TRBJ2-1; tentatively, D is TRBD2 (5 bases). With 6 bases removed from V and 0 bases from J, the gap between germline ends came to 12 bases. Germline V CDR1 and CDR2: MDHEN, SYDVKM. This CDR3 region has 15 residues. CDR3 in DNA: TGTGCCAGCAGCCTTATAGGGAGCTCCTACAATGAGCAGTTCTTC. As protein: CASSLIGSSYNEQFF.

The chain couples TRBV3-1 (or the pseudogene TRBV3-2) to TRBJ1-5; D gene uncertain. The germline CDR1 and CDR2 sequences are LGHDT and YNNKEL (reference sequence). V lost 1 base and J 4 bases, leaving 8 bases between the germline ends. The CDR3 totals 14 residues. The CDR3 protein is CASSQVGGNQPQHF. CDR3 coding DNA: TGTGCCAGCAGCCAAGTAGGAGGGAATCAGCCCCAGCATTTT.

The chain joins TRBV4-1 to TRBJ2-1; 12 bases fit TRBD2. CDR3 length equals 17 residues. The germline gives CDR1 MGHRA, CDR2 YSYEKL. Losses at the gene ends were 1 base for V and 10 bases for J; bases not matched to a gene: 11. The CDR3 spells CASSQAASSGGALEQFF. DNA for the CDR3: TGCGCCAGCAGCCAAGCGGCTTCTAGCGGGGGGGCCTTAGAGCAGTTCTTC.

The V and J genes are TRBV7-8 and TRBJ1-6, with D perhaps matching TRBD1 (5 bases). The V gene's germline CDR1 is SGHVS and CDR2 FQNEAQ. The CDR3 is made up of 15 amino acids. Trimming removed 5 bases from V and 7 bases from J, with 15 bases in between. The DNA for the CDR3 is TGTGCCAGCAGCCGGGACCTTGCGGGGAATTCACCCCTCCACTTT. Encoded protein: CASSRDLAGNSPLHF.

The gene calls are TRBV6-5 and TRBJ1-6, with TRBD1 matching over 7 bases. Per germline, CDR1 MNHEY and CDR2 SVGAGI. V was clipped by 2 bases and J by 8 bases; unmatched bases: 0. The CDR3 runs to 13 residues. The CDR3, as DNA: TGTGCCAGCAGTTACACAGGGGATTCACCCCTCCACTTT. It specifies CASSYTGDSPLHF.

The chain couples TRBV18 to TRBJ1-1; TRBD1 is a possible D gene (6 bases). CDR1 is KGHSH, CDR2 LQKENI, per germline. There are 14 residues in the CDR3. Between the trimmed V and J ends, which lost 5 bases and 0 bases, there was a span of 10 bases. Here the CDR3 DNA reads TGTGCCAGCTCAGGACAGACAATGAACACTGAAGCTTTCTTT. The encoded protein is CASSGQTMNTEAFF.

CDR3 bases: TGTGCCTGGAGCGGAGGGGCCTCGAACACTGAAGCTTTCTTT. It specifies CAWSGGASNTEAFF. This sequence joins TRBV30 and TRBJ1-1, with D possibly being TRBD1 (5 bases). The CDR3 length is 14 residues. V was cut by 3 bases and J by 1 base, with 12 bases left in between. The V gene's germline CDR1 is GTSNPN and CDR2 SVGIG (reference sequence).

The chain has TRBV5-1 and TRBJ2-3; D is perhaps TRBD2 (6 bases). The V gene's germline CDR1 is SGHRS and CDR2 YFSETQ. With 5 bases removed from V and 9 bases from J, the gap between germline ends came to 31 bases. The CDR3 runs to 18 residues. The CDR3 here is CASSPKGRGDSGPRTQYF. Written as DNA, the CDR3 is TGCGCCAGCAGTCCCAAGGGCCGCGGGGACTCCGGGCCACGAACGCAGTATTTT.

This clone came up a few times. The chain carries TRBV11-3 and TRBJ2-2; the D is unclear. Trimming left V 7 bases short and J 7 bases short, with 7 bases between. Germline assignment: CDR1 SGHNT and CDR2 YENEEA. The CDR3 has 11 amino acids. The CDR3 region is CASNYDGELFF. The CDR3, as DNA: TGTGCCAGCAACTACGACGGGGAGCTGTTTTTT.

CDR3 protein: CASSTSGQGNSPLHF. DNA for the CDR3: TGTGCCAGCTCGACCTCGGGACAGGGTAATTCACCCCTCCACTTT. This chain uses TRBV2 with TRBJ1-6, with 9 bases matching TRBD1. The ends lost 8 bases at V and 6 bases at J; junction bases unmatched: 8. The CDR3 is made up of 15 amino acids. In germline, CDR1 is SNHLY, CDR2 FYNNEI.

V and J are TRBV11-3 and TRBJ1-6; D may be TRBD1 (6 bases). Germline-derived CDR1 and CDR2 are SGHNT and YENEEA. The CDR3 loop spans 18 amino acids. With 4 bases removed from V and 7 bases from J, the gap between germline ends came to 23 bases. The CDR3 nucleotides are TGTGCCAGCAGCTCCGAAGGAAGGTGGGGACATCCCAATTCACCCCTCCACTTT. Translating gives CASSSEGRWGHPNSPLHF.

The chain combines TRBV5-6 with TRBJ1-6; D is undetermined. CDR3 length: 14 residues. CDR1 is SGHDT, CDR2 YYEEEE, per germline. V was cut by 1 base and J by 13 bases, with 15 bases left in between. CDR3 coding DNA: TGTGCCAGCAGCTTGTTCCAGGCTCCGTCGCCCCTCCACTTT. Its protein product is CASSLFQAPSPLHF.

A word on this clone: Its ends do not fully match the called genes, so a read error is possible. The chain carries TRBV30 and TRBJ1-2; D call uncertain. The CDR3 covers 12 residues. The germline CDR1 and CDR2 sequences are GTSNPN and SVGIG (reference sequence). The CDR3 bases are TGTGCCTGGAGTGGTGGGCCCGAGAAGCTTTCCTTC. Protein: CAWSGGPEKLSF.

The chain uses TRBV11-3 and TRBJ1-5; D call uncertain. This CDR3 comprises 13 residues. Germline V CDR1 and CDR2: SGHNT, YENEEA. Trimming stripped 3 bases from V and 4 bases from J, with 7 bases between. The DNA of the CDR3 is TGTGCCAGCAGCTTTAATACAAATCAGCCCCAGCATTTT. Translation gives CASSFNTNQPQHF. The full variable domain, with the rest looked up from reference TRBV11-3 and TRBJ1-5, is EAGVVQSPRYKIIEKKQPVAFWCNPISGHNTLYWYLQNLGQGPELLIRYENEEAVDDSQLPKDRFSAERLKGVDSTLKIQPAELGDSAVYLCASSFNTNQPQHFGDGTRLSIL.

The CDR3 bases are TGCGCCAGCAGCCAAGCTAGAGGGGGCGACTCCGTTGGCTACACCTTC. This translates into CASSQARGGDSVGYTF. The chain couples TRBV4-1 to TRBJ1-2, with TRBD1 identical over 7 bases. This CDR3 contains 16 residues. With V trimmed by 1 base and J by 7 bases, 12 bases remained unmatched. CDR1 and CDR2 (germline): MGHRA, YSYEKL.

V and J are TRBV5-4 and TRBJ1-3, with D possibly matching TRBD1 (5 bases). The length of the CDR3 is 15 residues. Germline CDR1 and CDR2: SGHNT and YYREEE (reference sequence). V was pared by 0 bases and J by 0 bases, with 7 bases between. CDR3 DNA sequence: TGTGCCAGCAGCTTGGGACAGCTCTCTGGAAACACCATATATTTT. Translation gives CASSLGQLSGNTIYF.

V and J are TRBV4-2 and TRBJ1-4, with D possibly TRBD1 on 5 matching bases. CDR1 LGHNA and CDR2 YNFKEQ come from the germline V gene. The length of the CDR3 is 16 residues. Trimming stripped 5 bases from V and 5 bases from J, with 18 bases between. Here the CDR3 reads CASSSRAGHSNEKLFF. The CDR3 nucleotides are TGTGCCAGCAGCTCCAGAGCAGGACACTCGAATGAAAAACTGTTTTTT.

The chain uses TRBV19 and TRBJ1-1, with a possible D match to TRBD1 (5 bases). There are 15 residues in the CDR3. In germline, CDR1 is LNHDA, CDR2 SQIVND (reference sequence). V lost 5 bases, J lost 0 bases, and 13 bases lay in between. Here the CDR3 DNA reads TGTGCCAGTAGTTCAACCGGGACTTTGAACACTGAAGCTTTCTTT. Protein product: CASSSTGTLNTEAFF. The full variable domain, completed using reference TRBV19 and TRBJ1-1, is DGGITQSPKYLFRKEGQNVTLSCEQNLNHDAMYWYRQDPGQGLRLIYYSQIVNDFQKGDIAEGYSVSREKKESFPLTVTSAQKNPTAFYLCASSSTGTLNTEAFFGQGTRLTVV.

The V call is TRBV7-3, the J call TRBJ2-3; D possibly corresponds to TRBD2 (5 bases). Germline assignment: CDR1 SGHTA and CDR2 FQGTGA. The CDR3 covers 15 residues. V dropped 2 bases and J dropped 2 bases, with 11 bases sitting between them. Here the CDR3 reads CASSLFGLNTDTQYF. CDR3 DNA: TGTGCCAGCAGCTTATTCGGACTTAACACAGATACGCAGTATTTT.

This clone was observed a few times. V gene TRBV6-5 combines with J gene TRBJ2-7; D gene ambiguous. CDR1 is MNHEY, CDR2 SVGAGI, per germline. V dropped 2 bases and J dropped 4 bases, with 12 bases sitting between them. The CDR3 is 14 residues long. In nucleotides, the CDR3 is TGTGCCAGCAGTTACGGCGGCAGAAAATACGAGCAGTACTTC. Protein: CASSYGGRKYEQYF.

The chain recombines TRBV4-3 with TRBJ2-4; 10 positions agree with TRBD1. Germline CDR1 and CDR2: LGHNA and YSLEER. The CDR3 extends over 19 amino acids. V shed 4 bases, J shed 1 base, and the junction held 13 bases outside the gene matches. Here the CDR3 reads CASSPTGPPGQGAKNIQYF. The CDR3, as DNA: TGCGCCAGCAGCCCCACGGGCCCTCCGGGACAGGGGGCCAAAAACATTCAGTACTTC.

The table lists this clone with a few counts. The V call is TRBV7-2, the J call TRBJ1-1; a possible D gene is TRBD1 (5 bases). The germline CDR1 and CDR2 sequences are SGHTA and FQGNSA. The germline V and J ends were trimmed by 5 bases and 4 bases, with 14 bases remaining between them. CDR3 length equals 14 residues. The CDR3 DNA reads as TGTGCCAGCAGCCTGTCCCCGGGGGGCACTGAAGCTTTCTTT. It specifies CASSLSPGGTEAFF.

V and J are TRBV11-2 and TRBJ1-1; D perhaps matches TRBD1 (5 bases). Germline V gene sequence: CDR1 SGHAT, CDR2 FQNNGV. V lost 5 bases and J 5 bases, leaving 15 bases between the germline ends. This CDR3 comprises 14 residues. CDR3 in DNA: TGTGCCAGCAGCCTCCTGGGAGGGACGACTGAAGCTTTCTTT. Translating it yields CASSLLGGTTEAFF.

This sequence joins TRBV6-5 and TRBJ1-1; no firm D call. The CDR3 has 13 amino acids. Germline-derived CDR1 and CDR2 are MNHEY and SVGAGI. The germline V and J ends were trimmed by 0 bases and 10 bases, with 12 bases remaining between them. The CDR3 sequence: CASSYSRSGGAFF. DNA of the CDR3: TGTGCCAGCAGTTACTCGAGGAGCGGTGGAGCTTTCTTT.

The V call is TRBV18, the J call TRBJ1-3; maybe TRBD1 (6 bases). With 3 bases removed from V and 0 bases from J, the gap between germline ends came to 12 bases. The CDR3 runs 16 residues. The germline V gene has CDR1 KGHSH and CDR2 LQKENI. CDR3: CASSPATGSSGNTIYF. The CDR3 region has the DNA TGTGCCAGCTCACCGGCGACAGGCAGCTCTGGAAACACCATATATTTT.

The rearrangement links TRBV11-2 to TRBJ2-5; 7 nucleotides agree with TRBD1. The CDR3 has 16 residues. After removal of 2 bases from V and 4 bases from J, the junction contained 10 bases not matched to a gene. In germline, CDR1 is SGHAT, CDR2 FQNNGV. The CDR3 protein is CASSLNIQGLGETQYF. The CDR3, as DNA: TGTGCCAGCAGCTTAAACATACAGGGGCTCGGAGAGACCCAGTACTTC.

This chain joins TRBV6-2 or TRBV6-3 and TRBJ1-1; 9 bases map to TRBD1. The junction had 10 bases not matched to a gene; V was cut back by 2 bases and J by 0 bases. This CDR3 is 18 amino acids long. Germline CDR1 and CDR2: MNHEY and SVGEGT. CDR3 protein: CASSYPTGGRLMNTEAFF. Written as DNA, the CDR3 is TGTGCCAGCAGTTACCCCACAGGGGGCCGTCTTATGAACACTGAAGCTTTCTTT.

The CDR3 region is CASSDSNRANEQFF. In DNA form, the CDR3 reads TGTGCCAGCAGTGACTCTAACAGGGCTAATGAGCAGTTCTTC. The rearrangement uses TRBV6-4 and TRBJ2-1, with a tentative D call TRBD1 (6 bases). The germline V and J ends were trimmed by 0 bases and 7 bases, with 10 bases remaining between them. The CDR3 has 14 residues. From germline, CDR1 is MRHNA and CDR2 SNTAGT.

The rearrangement links TRBV20-1 to TRBJ1-3; no reliable D call. Between the trimmed V and J ends, which lost 3 bases and 4 bases, there was a span of 10 bases. Germline loops: CDR1 DFQATT, CDR2 SNEGSKA (reference sequence). The CDR3 length is 13 residues. The CDR3 is CSASSRVGNTIYF. Written as DNA, the CDR3 is TGCAGTGCTAGTTCCCGGGTCGGAAACACCATATATTTT.